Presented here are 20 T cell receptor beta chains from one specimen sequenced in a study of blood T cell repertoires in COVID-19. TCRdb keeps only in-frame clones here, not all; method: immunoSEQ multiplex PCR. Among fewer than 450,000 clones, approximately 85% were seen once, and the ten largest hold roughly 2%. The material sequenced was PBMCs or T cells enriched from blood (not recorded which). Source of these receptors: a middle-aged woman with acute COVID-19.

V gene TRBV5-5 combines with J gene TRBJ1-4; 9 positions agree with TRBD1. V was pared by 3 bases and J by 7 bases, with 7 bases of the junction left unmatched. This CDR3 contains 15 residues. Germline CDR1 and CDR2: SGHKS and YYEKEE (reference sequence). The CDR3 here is CASSSTGTGREKLFF. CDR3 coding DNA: TGTGCCAGCAGCTCAACCGGGACAGGGCGTGAAAAACTGTTTTTT.

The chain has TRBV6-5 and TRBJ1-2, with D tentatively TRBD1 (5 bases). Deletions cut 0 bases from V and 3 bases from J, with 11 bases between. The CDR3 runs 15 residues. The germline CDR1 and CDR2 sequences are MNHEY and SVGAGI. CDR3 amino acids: CASSYSYRPYYGYTF. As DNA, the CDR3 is TGTGCCAGCAGTTACTCTTACAGGCCCTACTATGGCTACACCTTC.

The CDR3 bases are TGTGCCAGCAGTTACTGGGGGACAGGGGATGGCTACACCTTC. This sequence encodes CASSYWGTGDGYTF. V usage is TRBV6-5 and J usage is TRBJ1-2; TRBD1 matches at 10 bases. The ends lost 1 base at V and 6 bases at J; junction bases unmatched: 2. Germline V gene data show CDR1 as MNHEY and CDR2 as SVGAGI. The CDR3 consists of 14 residues.

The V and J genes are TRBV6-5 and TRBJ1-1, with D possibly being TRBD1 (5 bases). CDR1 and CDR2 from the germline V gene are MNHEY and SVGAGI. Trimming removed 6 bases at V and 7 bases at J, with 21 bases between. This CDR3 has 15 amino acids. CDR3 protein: CASRGPQNGSHEAFF. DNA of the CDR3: TGTGCCAGCAGGGGGCCCCAGAATGGGTCCCATGAAGCTTTCTTT.

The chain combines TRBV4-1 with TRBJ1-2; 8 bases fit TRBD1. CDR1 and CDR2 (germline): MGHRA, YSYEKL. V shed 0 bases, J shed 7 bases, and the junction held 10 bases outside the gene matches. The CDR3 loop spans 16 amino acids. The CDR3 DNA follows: TGCGCCAGCAGCCAAGAAAGCGGCAGGGGGCTGGTTGGCTACACCTTC. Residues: CASSQESGRGLVGYTF.

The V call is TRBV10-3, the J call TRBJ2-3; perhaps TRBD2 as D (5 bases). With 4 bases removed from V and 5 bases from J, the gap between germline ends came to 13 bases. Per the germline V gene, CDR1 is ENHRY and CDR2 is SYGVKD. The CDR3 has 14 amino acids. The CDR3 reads CAISGTGNVDTQYF. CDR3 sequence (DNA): TGTGCCATCAGTGGGACGGGAAATGTAGATACGCAGTATTTT.

CDR3 nucleotide sequence: TGTGCCAGCAGCCCCCTAGGGACAGGGAGCAATCAGCCCCAGCATTTT. This codes for CASSPLGTGSNQPQHF. The chain couples TRBV27 to TRBJ1-5; 9 bases are a match to TRBD1. Per germline, CDR1 MNHEY and CDR2 SMNVEV (reference sequence). This CDR3 has 16 amino acids. The ends lost 6 bases at V and 1 base at J; junction bases unmatched: 7.

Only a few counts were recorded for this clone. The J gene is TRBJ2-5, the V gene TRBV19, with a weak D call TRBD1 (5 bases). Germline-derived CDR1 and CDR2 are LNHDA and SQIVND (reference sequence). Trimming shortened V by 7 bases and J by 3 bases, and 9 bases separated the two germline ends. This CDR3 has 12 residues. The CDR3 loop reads CASNRGEETQYF. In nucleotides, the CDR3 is TGTGCCAGTAATAGGGGTGAAGAGACCCAGTACTTC.

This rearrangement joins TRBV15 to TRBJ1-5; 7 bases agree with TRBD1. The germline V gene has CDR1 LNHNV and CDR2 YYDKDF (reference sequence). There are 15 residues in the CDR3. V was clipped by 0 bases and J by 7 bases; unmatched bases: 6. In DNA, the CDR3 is TGTGCCACCAGCAGAGATGGCAGGGGGGCCCAGCCCCAGCATTTT. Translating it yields CATSRDGRGAQPQHF. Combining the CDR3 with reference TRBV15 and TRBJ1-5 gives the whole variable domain DAMVIQNPRYQVTQFGKPVTLSCSQTLNHNVMYWYQQKSSQAPKLLFHYYDKDFNNEADTPDNFQSRRPNTSFCFLDIRSPGLGDTAMYLCATSRDGRGAQPQHFGDGTRLSIL.

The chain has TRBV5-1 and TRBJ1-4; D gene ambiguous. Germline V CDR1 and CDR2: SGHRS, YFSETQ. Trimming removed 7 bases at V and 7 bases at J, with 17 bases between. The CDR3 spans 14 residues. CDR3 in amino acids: CASSMGGRGEKLFF. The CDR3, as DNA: TGCGCCAGCTCCATGGGAGGCCGGGGTGAAAAACTGTTTTTT.

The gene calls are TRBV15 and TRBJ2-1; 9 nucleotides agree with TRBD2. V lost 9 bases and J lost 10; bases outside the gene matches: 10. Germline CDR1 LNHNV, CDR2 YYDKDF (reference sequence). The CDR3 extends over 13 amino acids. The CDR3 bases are TGTGCCACACGAGCGGGGGGCTCCCAGGAGCAGTTCTTC. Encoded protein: CATRAGGSQEQFF. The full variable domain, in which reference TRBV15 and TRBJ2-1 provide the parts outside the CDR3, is DAMVIQNPRYQVTQFGKPVTLSCSQTLNHNVMYWYQQKSSQAPKLLFHYYDKDFNNEADTPDNFQSRRPNTSFCFLDIRSPGLGDTAMYLCATRAGGSQEQFFGPGTRLTVL.

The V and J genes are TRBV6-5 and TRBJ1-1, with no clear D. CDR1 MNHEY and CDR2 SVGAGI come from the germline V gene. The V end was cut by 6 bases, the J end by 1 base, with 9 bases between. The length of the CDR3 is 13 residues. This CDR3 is CASRFQENTEAFF. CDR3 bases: TGTGCCAGCAGATTTCAGGAGAACACTGAAGCTTTCTTT.

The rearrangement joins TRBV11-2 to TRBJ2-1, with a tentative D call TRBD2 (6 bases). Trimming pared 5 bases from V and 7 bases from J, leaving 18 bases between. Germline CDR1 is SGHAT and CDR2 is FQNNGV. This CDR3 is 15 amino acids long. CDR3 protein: CASSRAYRGWNEQFF. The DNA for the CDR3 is TGTGCCAGCAGCCGCGCCTATCGGGGGTGGAATGAGCAGTTCTTC.

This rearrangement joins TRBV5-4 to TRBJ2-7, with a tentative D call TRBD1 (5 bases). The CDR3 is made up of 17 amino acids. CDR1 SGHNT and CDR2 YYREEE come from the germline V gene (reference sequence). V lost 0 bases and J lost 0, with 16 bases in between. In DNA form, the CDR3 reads TGTGCCAGCAGCTTGGGGGTGACAGCCCTTAACTCCTACGAGCAGTACTTC. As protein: CASSLGVTALNSYEQYF. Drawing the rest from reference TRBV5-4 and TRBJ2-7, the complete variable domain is ETGVTQSPTHLIKTRGQQVTLRCSSQSGHNTVSWYQQALGQGPQFIFQYYREEENGRGNFPPRFSGLQFPNYSSELNVNALELDDSALYLCASSLGVTALNSYEQYFGPGTRLTVT.

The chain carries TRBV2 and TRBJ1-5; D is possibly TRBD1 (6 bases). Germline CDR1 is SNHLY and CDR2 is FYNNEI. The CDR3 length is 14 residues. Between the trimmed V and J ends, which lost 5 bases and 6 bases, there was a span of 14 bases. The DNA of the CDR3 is TGTGCCAGCAGTAAACAGGGTTTCACTCAGCCCCAGCATTTT. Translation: CASSKQGFTQPQHF.

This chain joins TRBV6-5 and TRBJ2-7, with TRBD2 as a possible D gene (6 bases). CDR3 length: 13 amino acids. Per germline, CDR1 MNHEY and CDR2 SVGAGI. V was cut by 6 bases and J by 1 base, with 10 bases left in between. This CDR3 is CASRMTRSYEQYF. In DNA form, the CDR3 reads TGTGCCAGCAGGATGACTAGATCCTACGAGCAGTACTTC.

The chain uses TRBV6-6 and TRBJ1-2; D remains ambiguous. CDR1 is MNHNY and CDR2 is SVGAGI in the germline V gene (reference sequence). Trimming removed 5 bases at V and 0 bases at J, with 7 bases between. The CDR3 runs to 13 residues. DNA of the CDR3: TGTGCCAGCAGTCCCAAGCCTAACTATGGCTACACCTTC. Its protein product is CASSPKPNYGYTF.

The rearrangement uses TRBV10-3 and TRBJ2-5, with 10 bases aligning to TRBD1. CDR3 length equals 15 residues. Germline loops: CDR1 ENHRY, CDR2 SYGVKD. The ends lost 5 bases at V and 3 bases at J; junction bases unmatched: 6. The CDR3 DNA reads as TGTGCCATCAGTACTGAGACAGGGGGCGAAGAGACCCAGTACTTC. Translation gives CAISTETGGEETQYF.

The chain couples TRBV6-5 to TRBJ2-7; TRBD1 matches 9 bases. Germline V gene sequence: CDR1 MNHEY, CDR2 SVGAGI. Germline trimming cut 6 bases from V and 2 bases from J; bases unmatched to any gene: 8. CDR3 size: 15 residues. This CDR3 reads CASRSPGQGPYEQYF. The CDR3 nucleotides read TGTGCCAGCAGATCGCCGGGACAGGGTCCCTACGAGCAGTACTTC.

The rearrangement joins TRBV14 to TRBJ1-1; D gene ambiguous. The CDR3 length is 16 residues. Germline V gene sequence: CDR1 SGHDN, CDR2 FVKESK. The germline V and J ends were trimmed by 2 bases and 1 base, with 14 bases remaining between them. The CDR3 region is CASSQTPIGSNTEAFF. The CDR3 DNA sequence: TGTGCCAGCAGCCAAACTCCTATCGGGTCGAACACTGAAGCTTTCTTT. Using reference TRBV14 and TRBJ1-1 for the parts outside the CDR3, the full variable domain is EAGVTQFPSHSVIEKGQTVTLRCDPISGHDNLYWYRRVMGKEIKFLLHFVKESKQDESGMPNNRFLAERTGGTYSTLKVQPAELEDSGVYFCASSQTPIGSNTEAFFGQGTRLTVV.